This T cell receptor (beta chain) derives from a study of blood T cell repertoires in COVID-19. Authors' processing steps: The assay estimated nucleated cells by amplifying reference gene primers. Method: immunoSEQ multiplex PCR; TCRdb's copy keeps in-frame clones and lacks some. The V and J calls and clone size are taken from that table; D and trimming were inferred from the DNA. The sample has some 220,000 clones, more than 75% seen once. The sample taken for sequencing was peripheral blood. The clonotype was recovered from a man in his fifties or sixties who had recovered from COVID-19.

The CDR3 nucleotides read TGTGCCAGCAGCCCGCGTCAATCCTACAATGAGCAGTTCTTC. Its translation: CASSPRQSYNEQFF. V and J are TRBV7-2 and TRBJ2-1; D remains ambiguous. Germline loops: CDR1 SGHTA, CDR2 FQGNSA. V lost 5 bases and J 1 base, leaving 9 bases between the germline ends. The CDR3 extends over 14 amino acids.